Below, one TCR beta chain is given with its context. The record originates from a study of blood T cell repertoires in COVID-19. Germline assignment: CDR1 SGHVS and CDR2 FQNEAQ. V was clipped by 0 bases and J by 5 bases, with 23 bases between them. The CDR3 is 18 amino acids. In the source study's methods: Researchers report that nucleated cell counts were estimated from reference gene primer amplification. Sequencing used immunoSEQ multiplex PCR; TCRdb keeps in-frame clones, though not all of them. V and J calls and clone size come straight from that table; D and trimming were deduced from the DNA. Among approximately 160,000 clones listed, 65% to 85% were seen once.

The chain carries TRBV7-8 and TRBJ2-7, with TRBD2 as a possible D gene (6 bases). Sequencing was carried out using peripheral blood. This TCR was sampled from a woman of 80 years or more with active or convalescent COVID-19. CDR3 in DNA: TGTGCCAGCAGCTTAGCCGGCGGGGTGGGAGCGTGGAGGCACGAGCAGTACTTC. Amino acids: CASSLAGGVGAWRHEQYF.